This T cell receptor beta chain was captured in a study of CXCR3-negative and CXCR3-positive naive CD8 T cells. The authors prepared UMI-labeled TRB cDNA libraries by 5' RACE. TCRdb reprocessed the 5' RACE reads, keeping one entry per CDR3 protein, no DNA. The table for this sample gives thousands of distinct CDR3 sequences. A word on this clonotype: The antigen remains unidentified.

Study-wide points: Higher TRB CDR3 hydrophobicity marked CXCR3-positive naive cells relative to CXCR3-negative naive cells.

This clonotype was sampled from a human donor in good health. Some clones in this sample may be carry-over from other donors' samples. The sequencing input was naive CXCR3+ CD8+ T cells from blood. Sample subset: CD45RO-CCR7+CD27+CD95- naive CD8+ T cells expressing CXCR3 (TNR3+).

The CDR3: CSVRTGDSYNEQFF. The chain carries TRBV29-1 and TRBJ2-1; TCRdb designates TRBD1, a call that cannot be tested without DNA. Germline-derived CDR1 and CDR2 are SQVTM and ANQGSEA. CDR3 length: 14 amino acids.